This entry features one T cell receptor beta chain sequence. Its specificity is unknown. The data are from a study of tumor-infiltrating lymphocytes in localized non-small cell lung cancer. Study-wide background: Each patient gave resected tumor and non-adjacent uninvolved lung tissue.

The assay was immunoSEQ multiplex PCR, and TCRdb's table has in-frame clones only and misses some. The sample includes about 3,000 clones, about 40% of them seen just once. Between the trimmed V and J ends, which lost 5 bases and 7 bases, there was a span of 18 bases. The CDR3 runs 14 residues. Germline CDR1 LNHDA, CDR2 SQIVND (reference sequence). Study-level results: T-cell fraction did not differ between immunotypes IM1 and IM2.

The rearrangement joins TRBV19 to TRBJ2-7, with D possibly being TRBD1 (6 bases). The sequenced sample was uninvolved lung tissue not adjacent to the tumor. The sequence derives from a human donor with non-small cell lung cancer. CDR3 in DNA: TGTGCCAGTAGTCCAGGACAGCCCTTGGGTGAGCAGTACTTC. It translates to CASSPGQPLGEQYF.